One and the same sample provided the 15 T cell receptor beta chains below, sequenced in a study of HIV-infected children after antiretroviral therapy interruption. Treatment here: PENTA 11 planned treatment interruption arm or continuous ART arm. Unique molecular identifiers were included in an RNA-based 3' RACE TCR library. TCRdb reprocessed the 3' RACE reads via MiXCR and lists one record per CDR3 protein. The sample includes about 89,000 distinct CDR3 sequences, 6% to 8.5% of them seen just once. This specimen consisted of CD45RA+ CD4+ T cells from PBMCs, pooled from several time points, obtained from a donor given antiretroviral therapy, either interrupted or continuous. Subset reported: naive CD4+ CD45RA+ CD45RO- T cells. The source is a pool of human donors with HIV.

This clonotype was seen many times. This rearrangement joins TRBV6-6 to TRBJ1-2; D ambiguous. With 8 bases removed from V and 10 bases from J, the gap between germline ends came to 20 bases. The CDR3 has 13 amino acids. The germline CDR1 and CDR2 sequences are MNHNY and SVGAGI (reference sequence). This CDR3 reads CASGDMGNSDYTF. CDR3 DNA: TGTGCCAGCGGTGATATGGGGAACTCCGACTACACCTTC.

V gene TRBV29-1 combines with J gene TRBJ1-4, with D perhaps matching TRBD1 (6 bases). Per the germline V gene, CDR1 is SQVTM and CDR2 is ANQGSEA. The CDR3 has 13 residues. V was cut by 4 bases and J by 6 bases, with 12 bases left in between. The CDR3 DNA reads as TGCAGCGTTGGAACAGGGAGTTATGAAAAACTGTTTTTT. Translated: CSVGTGSYEKLFF. Combining the CDR3 with reference TRBV29-1 and TRBJ1-4 gives the whole variable domain SAVISQKPSRDICQRGTSLTIQCQVDSQVTMMFWYRQQPGQSLTLIATANQGSEATYESGFVIDKFPISRPNLTFSTLTVSNMSPEDSSIYLCSVGTGSYEKLFFGSGTQLSVL.

This clonotype came up many times. This rearrangement joins TRBV10-1 to TRBJ2-7; no clear D. Trimming cost V 0 bases and J 1 base, with 7 bases left between them. The germline CDR1 and CDR2 sequences are WNHNN and SYGVQD (reference sequence). The CDR3 loop spans 14 amino acids. CDR3 coding DNA: TGCGCCAGCAGTGAGTCGGGCCGATCCTACGAGCAGTACTTC. It specifies CASSESGRSYEQYF.

This clonotype was seen only a few times. This chain uses TRBV2 with TRBJ1-2; TRBD1 agrees at 7 bases. Trimming removed 5 bases from V and 5 bases from J; junction bases left unmatched: 5. This CDR3 spans 13 amino acids. CDR1 SNHLY and CDR2 FYNNEI come from the germline V gene. CDR3: CASSPGQEYGYTF. The DNA of the CDR3 is TGTGCCAGCAGTCCCGGACAGGAATATGGCTACACCTTC. Full variable domain (missing parts from reference TRBV2 and TRBJ1-2): EPEVTQTPSHQVTQMGQEVILRCVPISNHLYFYWYRQILGQKVEFLVSFYNNEISEKSEIFDDQFSVERPDGSNFTLKIRSTKLEDSAMYFCASSPGQEYGYTFGSGTRLTVV.

This clonotype was recorded at least ten times. This chain links TRBV20-1 with TRBJ2-1; D call uncertain. This CDR3 is built from 12 residues. Per the germline V gene, CDR1 is DFQATT and CDR2 is SNEGSKA (reference sequence). With 6 bases removed from V and 6 bases from J, the gap between germline ends came to 12 bases. CDR3 residues: CSASLVSNEQFF. CDR3 DNA: TGCAGTGCCTCCCTAGTCTCCAATGAGCAGTTCTTC.

Here the CDR3 reads CASGKSGQGINFF. The CDR3 DNA reads as TGTGCCAGCGGCAAAAGCGGACAGGGAATAAATTTCTTC. The genes are TRBV7-9 and TRBJ2-1, with 8 bases aligning to TRBD1. V shed 8 bases and J 16 bases; nucleotides not matched to a gene: 16. The length of the CDR3 is 13 residues. Per the germline V gene, CDR1 is SEHNR and CDR2 is FQNEAQ (reference sequence).

The chain couples TRBV5-1 to TRBJ1-6; D uncertain. Trimming took 0 bases from V and 9 from J, leaving 7 bases between them. The V gene's germline CDR1 is SGHRS and CDR2 YFSETQ. The CDR3 runs 13 residues. DNA for the CDR3: TGCGCCAGCAGCTTGGACAGAGGTTCACCCCTCCACTTT. This sequence encodes CASSLDRGSPLHF.

The chain employs TRBV20-1 and TRBJ2-1; 10 nucleotides align to TRBD1. V was clipped by 5 bases and J by 4 bases; unmatched bases: 11. The germline V gene has CDR1 DFQATT and CDR2 SNEGSKA (reference sequence). This CDR3 is built from 16 residues. The DNA of the CDR3 is TGCAGTGCTGCCCGACAGGGGGCATCGGTATACAATGAGCAGTTCTTC. Translated, it gives CSAARQGASVYNEQFF.

This clonotype was recorded at least ten times. The rearrangement joins TRBV30 to TRBJ2-1; tentatively, D is TRBD1 (6 bases). From germline, CDR1 is GTSNPN and CDR2 SVGIG (reference sequence). CDR3 length: 14 residues. The ends were cut back, 6 bases at V and 3 bases at J, with 15 bases in the middle. CDR3 coding DNA: TGTGCCTGCGCAGCCAGGGGCGGCTACAATGAGCAGTTCTTC. It is translated as CACAARGGYNEQFF.

This clonotype was recorded only once. J is TRBJ2-7 and V is TRBV4-2, with 16 bases aligning to TRBD2. The germline gives CDR1 LGHNA, CDR2 YNFKEQ. With 0 bases clipped from V and 2 bases from J, the junction kept 10 bases outside the gene matches. CDR3 length equals 20 residues. CDR3 DNA sequence: TGTGCCAGCAGCCAAGATCCACCCGGGACTAGCGGGGGGGCCGCCTACGAGCAGTACTTC. Its protein product is CASSQDPPGTSGGAAYEQYF.

This clonotype was counted between two and nine times. CDR3 sequence reads: CASSRRDRGSNEQFF. The CDR3 region has the DNA TGCGCCAGCAGCAGACGGGACAGGGGATCCAATGAGCAGTTCTTC. The chain recombines TRBV5-1 with TRBJ2-1; TRBD1 matches 10 bases. V shed 4 bases, J shed 6 bases, and the junction held 7 bases outside the gene matches. This CDR3 contains 15 residues. Germline V CDR1 and CDR2: SGHRS, YFSETQ.

This clonotype was counted ten times or more. V gene TRBV2 combines with J gene TRBJ1-4; no clear D. The germline V gene has CDR1 SNHLY and CDR2 FYNNEI. V was trimmed by 7 bases and J by 0 bases, leaving 3 bases between them. CDR3 length: 12 amino acids. The CDR3 here is CASTPTNEKLFF. In DNA, the CDR3 is TGTGCCAGCACCCCAACTAATGAAAAACTGTTTTTT.

The chain is built from TRBV11-2 and TRBJ2-5; D possibly uses TRBD1 or TRBD2 (5 bases each). The germline V gene encodes CDR1 SGHAT and CDR2 FQNNGV. Trimming removed 4 bases from V and 5 bases from J, with 23 bases in between. The CDR3 has 17 amino acids. The CDR3 region is CASSSLKGRRFLETQYF. CDR3 DNA sequence: TGTGCCAGCAGCTCGTTGAAGGGACGGCGGTTTTTGGAGACCCAGTACTTC. The variable domain in full, with the rest retrieved from reference TRBV11-2 and TRBJ2-5, is EAGVAQSPRYKIIEKRQSVAFWCNPISGHATLYWYQQILGQGPKLLIQFQNNGVVDDSQLPKDRFSAERLKGVDSTLKIQPAKLEDSAVYLCASSSLKGRRFLETQYFGPGTRLLVL.

This clonotype has at least ten counts. CDR3 sequence reads: CASSPHTGQRYSNYGYTF. CDR3 nucleotides: TGTGCCAGCAGCCCCCACACAGGACAGAGGTATTCTAACTATGGCTACACCTTC. V is TRBV7-9 and J is TRBJ1-2, with D maybe TRBD1 (6 bases). Germline V gene data show CDR1 as SEHNR and CDR2 as FQNEAQ (reference sequence). The V gene lost 5 bases and the J gene lost 0 bases, with 22 bases spanning the gap. The CDR3 has 18 residues.

This clonotype came up many times. This chain uses TRBV20-1 with TRBJ2-1; no firm D call. Germline CDR1 DFQATT, CDR2 SNEGSKA (reference sequence). V lost 6 bases, J lost 11 bases, and 17 bases lay in between. CDR3 length equals 12 residues. CDR3 nucleotides: TGCAGTGCGGCATTGGACGGGCAGAAGCAGTTCTTC. Translation: CSAALDGQKQFF.